The 8 T cell receptor beta chains given below trace back to one sample, sequenced in a study of blood T cell repertoires in COVID-19. Using immunoSEQ multiplex PCR, the repertoire was profiled, and TCRdb retains in-frame clones only, with some absent. Among more than 200,000 clones listed, 65% to 85% were seen once. Source material: peripheral blood. These TCRs come from a middle-aged man with acute or convalescent COVID-19.

The V gene is TRBV7-9, the J gene TRBJ1-4, with no clear D. V gave up 4 bases and J gave up 5 bases, with 8 bases separating them. The CDR3 is 13 residues long. Germline loops: CDR1 SEHNR, CDR2 FQNEAQ (reference sequence). CDR3 region: CASSSTLNEKLFF. CDR3 coding DNA: TGTGCCAGCAGCTCAACCCTAAATGAAAAACTGTTTTTT.

The genes are TRBV19 and TRBJ2-5; a possible D gene is TRBD2 (5 bases). V shed 4 bases and J shed 4 bases, with 16 bases lying between them. The CDR3 totals 15 residues. CDR1 LNHDA and CDR2 SQIVND come from the germline V gene (reference sequence). The CDR3 bases are TGTGCCAGTAGTACAAGCAGGAGGTCTAGAGAGACCCAGTACTTC. As protein: CASSTSRRSRETQYF. Supplemented by reference TRBV19 and TRBJ2-5, the full variable domain reads DGGITQSPKYLFRKEGQNVTLSCEQNLNHDAMYWYRQDPGQGLRLIYYSQIVNDFQKGDIAEGYSVSREKKESFPLTVTSAQKNPTAFYLCASSTSRRSRETQYFGPGTRLLVL.

This chain connects TRBV19 to TRBJ1-5; D is possibly TRBD1 (6 bases). Germline assignment: CDR1 LNHDA and CDR2 SQIVND (reference sequence). This CDR3 comprises 17 residues. With 1 base removed from V and 4 bases from J, the gap between germline ends came to 17 bases. CDR3: CASSIVLLGTYNQPQHF. Written as DNA, the CDR3 is TGTGCCAGTAGTATAGTTCTGTTGGGGACATATAATCAGCCCCAGCATTTT.

This clone appeared a few times. V is TRBV6-5 and J is TRBJ2-2, with 8 nucleotides matching TRBD2. Looked up from germline, CDR1 is MNHEY and CDR2 is SVGAGI. V trimming: 7 bases; J trimming: 4 bases; junction bases outside the gene matches: 8. The CDR3 loop spans 15 amino acids. Here the CDR3 reads CASKTIAGPTGELFF. The CDR3 DNA follows: TGTGCCAGCAAGACCATAGCGGGGCCCACCGGGGAGCTGTTTTTT.

This chain links TRBV7-9 with TRBJ1-6, with D tentatively TRBD1 (5 bases). The V gene's germline CDR1 is SEHNR and CDR2 FQNEAQ (reference sequence). Trimming pared 1 base from V and 7 bases from J, leaving 11 bases between. This CDR3 contains 15 residues. The CDR3, as DNA: TGTGCCAGCAGCTTAGGGAGGGGCGGGAATTCACCCCTCCACTTT. Amino acids: CASSLGRGGNSPLHF.

As regards this clone: This sample includes further DNA sequences coding for the same CDR3. The genes are TRBV29-1 and TRBJ2-5, with a tentative D call TRBD2 (5 bases). The length of the CDR3 is 12 residues. In germline, CDR1 is SQVTM, CDR2 ANQGSEA. The germline V and J ends were trimmed by 3 bases and 4 bases, with 9 bases remaining between them. The DNA of the CDR3 is TGCAGCGTTGACCGGGATGGAGAGACCCAGTACTTC. It specifies CSVDRDGETQYF.

In its sample, this clone was seen a few times. This sample includes further DNA sequences coding for the same CDR3. The chain couples TRBV2 to TRBJ1-1; 7 positions agree with TRBD1. Unmatched junction bases numbered 3, after V lost 4 bases and J lost 1 base. Germline CDR1 SNHLY, CDR2 FYNNEI. The CDR3 totals 14 residues. The DNA of the CDR3 is TGTGCCAGCAGTGGACAGGGTCGGAACACTGAAGCTTTCTTT. This encodes CASSGQGRNTEAFF.

This chain joins TRBV5-5 and TRBJ2-3, with TRBD1 matching over 8 bases. V gave up 4 bases and J gave up 2 bases; unmatched junction bases: 6. The CDR3 contains 15 residues. Germline CDR1 and CDR2: SGHKS and YYEKEE (reference sequence). DNA for the CDR3: TGTGCCAGCAGCCAAGGGACAGGAGACACAGATACGCAGTATTTT. Its translation: CASSQGTGDTDTQYF.